Following are 14 T cell receptor beta chains from one sample sequenced in a study of control samples from healthy donors and cancer patients. The repertoire was sequenced with immunoSEQ multiplex PCR; TCRdb's copy has only in-frame clones and lacks some. The sample has 120,000 or so clones, over 75% seen once. Material for sequencing was blood. All receptors come from a man aged 55 to 70 in good health.

This chain links TRBV28 with TRBJ2-1, with a possible D match to TRBD1 (6 bases). The CDR3 is 15 residues long. CDR1 and CDR2 from the germline V gene are MDHEN and SYDVKM. V shed 2 bases and J shed 2 bases, with 10 bases lying between them. Here the CDR3 reads CASSLGAGAYNEQFF. The CDR3 DNA sequence: TGTGCCAGCAGTTTAGGGGCAGGGGCCTACAATGAGCAGTTCTTC.

This rearrangement joins TRBV19 to TRBJ1-5; 8 bases align to TRBD1. The CDR3 sequence is 19 residues long. Germline CDR1 LNHDA, CDR2 SQIVND (reference sequence). Trimming at V came to 7 bases and at J to 0 bases, leaving 17 bases not matched to a gene. CDR3 in DNA: TGTGCCAGTACCGGATCAGGGACAGGAGGATACTATAGCAATCAGCCCCAGCATTTT. It encodes CASTGSGTGGYYSNQPQHF.

V usage is TRBV7-2 and J usage is TRBJ2-7, with a weak D call TRBD1 (7 bases). Germline CDR1 is SGHTA and CDR2 is FQGNSA. The CDR3 consists of 16 residues. The ends were cut back, 3 bases at V and 0 bases at J, with 15 bases in the middle. CDR3 amino acids: CASSLEGQLSSYEQYF. CDR3 DNA: TGTGCCAGCAGCTTGGAGGGACAGCTCAGCTCCTACGAGCAGTACTTC.

The J gene is TRBJ2-3, the V gene TRBV4-3, with 10 bases identical to TRBD2. V dropped 0 bases and J dropped 6; count of bases not matched to a gene: 12. The CDR3 loop spans 18 amino acids. From germline, CDR1 is LGHNA and CDR2 YSLEER. DNA of the CDR3: TGCGCCAGCAGCCAAGATCCCCTAACGAGCGGGGGGGCGGATACGCAGTATTTT. This gives the protein CASSQDPLTSGGADTQYF.

The chain is built from TRBV30 and TRBJ1-3; D gene uncertain. CDR3 length: 14 amino acids. Per germline, CDR1 GTSNPN and CDR2 SVGIG (reference sequence). Trimming pared 4 bases from V and 0 bases from J, leaving 10 bases between. The CDR3 coding sequence is TGTGCCTGGAAAAGGACTTACTCTGGAAACACCATATATTTT. Translating it yields CAWKRTYSGNTIYF.

V gene TRBV18 combines with J gene TRBJ1-2; no definite D call. Germline CDR1 reads KGHSH; CDR2 reads LQKENI. The V and J ends lost 2 bases and 7 bases respectively, with 11 bases between them. This CDR3 is 13 amino acids long. In nucleotides, the CDR3 is TGTGCCAGCTCACCAGATCATCTCCCTGGCTACACCTTC. Its protein product is CASSPDHLPGYTF.

The rearrangement joins TRBV27 to TRBJ2-7; weak D call: TRBD2 (5 bases). CDR1 MNHEY and CDR2 SMNVEV come from the germline V gene (reference sequence). V was cut by 8 bases and J by 7 bases, with 18 bases left in between. The CDR3 has 13 residues. Written as DNA, the CDR3 is TGTGCCAGCGCGGTAAATCCCGGGGAGGAGCAGTACTTC. Protein product: CASAVNPGEEQYF.

J is TRBJ2-1 and V is TRBV27; 9 nucleotides match TRBD2. With V trimmed by 2 bases and J by 7 bases, 6 bases remained unmatched. Per germline, CDR1 MNHEY and CDR2 SMNVEV (reference sequence). The CDR3 sequence is 15 residues long. The CDR3 here is CASSLRGGVWNEQFF. The CDR3 DNA reads TGTGCCAGCAGTTTACGCGGGGGGGTCTGGAATGAGCAGTTCTTC.

This chain joins TRBV5-1 and TRBJ1-2, with 12 bases lining up with TRBD1. The CDR3 sequence is 15 residues long. Germline lookup yields CDR1 SGHRS and CDR2 YFSETQ. The V segment lost 5 bases and the J segment 3 bases; nucleotides outside the gene matches: 5. The CDR3 here is CASREGQGAYYGYTF. As DNA, the CDR3 is TGCGCCAGCAGGGAGGGACAGGGGGCTTACTATGGCTACACCTTC.

The rearrangement uses TRBV7-2 and TRBJ1-5; D is undetermined. Trimming took off 4 bases at V and 6 bases at J, with 10 bases between the two ends. The CDR3 consists of 13 residues. Germline V gene lookup returns CDR1 SGHTA and CDR2 FQGNSA. The CDR3, as DNA: TGTGCCAGCAGCTCCCACCGCGGTCAGCCCCAGCATTTT. The encoded protein is CASSSHRGQPQHF.

The V call is TRBV11-2, the J call TRBJ1-6, with D possibly TRBD1 on 5 matching bases. The CDR3 is 15 amino acids. Germline V gene data show CDR1 as SGHAT and CDR2 as FQNNGV. V was clipped by 9 bases and J by 0 bases, with 12 bases between them. CDR3 region: CASRDGGSYNSPLHF. CDR3 sequence (DNA): TGTGCCAGTCGGGACGGGGGCTCCTATAATTCACCCCTCCACTTT. The full variable domain, rest sourced from reference TRBV11-2 and TRBJ1-6, is EAGVAQSPRYKIIEKRQSVAFWCNPISGHATLYWYQQILGQGPKLLIQFQNNGVVDDSQLPKDRFSAERLKGVDSTLKIQPAKLEDSAVYLCASRDGGSYNSPLHFGNGTRLTVT.

This clone came up once. CDR3 sequence reads: CARSFKGVVEKLFF. CDR3 nucleotides: TGTGCCAGAAGCTTCAAGGGGGTGGTTGAAAAACTGTTTTTT. The chain joins TRBV5-3 to TRBJ1-4; TRBD1 is a possible D gene (6 bases). TRBV5-3 qualifies as an ORF whose function is uncertain. The CDR3 extends over 14 amino acids. Trimming removed 2 bases at V and 7 bases at J, with 12 bases between.

J is TRBJ1-2 and V is TRBV10-3, with D perhaps TRBD1 (6 bases). Germline CDR1 and CDR2: ENHRY and SYGVKD. The ends were cut back, 2 bases at V and 8 bases at J, with 18 bases in the middle. This CDR3 comprises 15 residues. CDR3 region: CAISEQAGEIVGYTF. CDR3 DNA: TGTGCCATCAGTGAGCAGGCAGGGGAGATCGTAGGCTACACCTTC.

CDR3 amino acids: CASSVVMGSVTEAFF. As DNA, the CDR3 is TGTGCCAGCAGCGTAGTTATGGGATCAGTGACTGAAGCTTTCTTT. The rearrangement joins TRBV9 to TRBJ1-1; D ambiguous. V was shortened by 0 bases and J by 5 bases, with 14 bases between the two germline ends. The germline V gene has CDR1 SGDLS and CDR2 YYNGEE. CDR3 size: 15 residues.